This passage covers 19 T cell receptor beta chains from one sample sequenced in a study of cytomegalovirus exposure and HLA in healthy donors. PCR involved 60 Vbeta and 13 Jbeta primers. Generated by immunoSEQ multiplex PCR, the TCRdb table keeps only in-frame clones and is missing some. The sample lists over 120,000 clones, less than 85% occurring once. The sequenced sample was PBMCs. The receptor set was obtained from a woman aged 55-75 years in good health and CMV-seropositive.

Notes on this clone: The same CDR3 also results from other DNA sequences found in this sample. V usage is TRBV5-1 and J usage is TRBJ2-2; D may be TRBD2 (5 bases). V was pared by 0 bases and J by 6 bases, with 12 bases between. Germline CDR1 and CDR2: SGHRS and YFSETQ. This CDR3 is built from 15 residues. In nucleotides, the CDR3 is TGCGCCAGCAGCTTGGATTTGGCTAGCCCCGGGGAGCTGTTTTTT. Translating gives CASSLDLASPGELFF.

The V gene is TRBV28, the J gene TRBJ2-2, with TRBD1 matching 11 bases. The V gene end was trimmed by 8 bases and the J gene end by 6 bases; junction bases not matched to a gene: 2. The V gene's germline CDR1 is MDHEN and CDR2 SYDVKM. The CDR3 is made up of 13 amino acids. CDR3 amino acids: CASRGQGAGELFF. CDR3 coding DNA: TGTGCCAGCCGGGGACAGGGGGCCGGGGAGCTGTTTTTT.

The J gene is TRBJ1-4, the V gene TRBV7-2, with D uncertain. The germline CDR1 and CDR2 sequences are SGHTA and FQGNSA. The V and J ends lost 4 bases and 0 bases respectively, with 9 bases between them. The CDR3 covers 15 residues. The CDR3: CASSSQVATNEKLFF. CDR3 sequence (DNA): TGTGCCAGCAGCTCCCAGGTTGCAACTAATGAAAAACTGTTTTTT.

This clone was counted only a few times. The chain links TRBV28 to TRBJ2-3, with D tentatively TRBD2 (5 bases). Trimming shortened V by 2 bases and J by 2 bases, and 11 bases separated the two germline ends. Germline V gene sequence: CDR1 MDHEN, CDR2 SYDVKM. The CDR3 is 15 amino acids. The chain's CDR3 is CASSLTGLTTDTQYF. The CDR3 bases are TGTGCCAGCAGTTTAACCGGACTTACCACAGATACGCAGTATTTT.

This CDR3 reads CASSIVSGSRGDNEQFF. CDR3 DNA: TGTGCCAGTAGTATAGTTTCGGGCTCCAGGGGGGACAATGAGCAGTTCTTC. The rearrangement uses TRBV19 and TRBJ2-1, with D possibly matching TRBD1 (7 bases). The CDR3 consists of 17 residues. Germline CDR1 is LNHDA and CDR2 is SQIVND (reference sequence). Trimming took 1 base from V and 5 from J, leaving 18 bases between them. Full variable domain (rest looked up from reference TRBV19 and TRBJ2-1): DGGITQSPKYLFRKEGQNVTLSCEQNLNHDAMYWYRQDPGQGLRLIYYSQIVNDFQKGDIAEGYSVSREKKESFPLTVTSAQKNPTAFYLCASSIVSGSRGDNEQFFGPGTRLTVL.

This chain links TRBV6-6 with TRBJ2-3; possible D gene TRBD1, 5 bases. Germline lookup yields CDR1 MNHNY and CDR2 SVGAGI (reference sequence). There are 13 residues in the CDR3. CDR3 residues: CALGRASTDTQYF. The CDR3, as DNA: TGTGCGCTGGGCAGGGCTAGCACAGATACGCAGTATTTT.

This chain joins TRBV27 and TRBJ1-3; D not resolved. The germline gives CDR1 MNHEY, CDR2 SMNVEV (reference sequence). The V and J ends lost 1 base and 4 bases respectively, with 20 bases between them. CDR3 length equals 18 residues. CDR3 bases: TGTGCCAGCAGTTTATACCCCGCGGACTCCGGGTCCGGAAACACCATATATTTT. It specifies CASSLYPADSGSGNTIYF.

The V call is TRBV5-1, the J call TRBJ1-2; the D gene is possibly TRBD1 (6 bases). Per the germline V gene, CDR1 is SGHRS and CDR2 is YFSETQ. The CDR3 is made up of 14 amino acids. V gave up 4 bases and J gave up 7 bases, with 17 bases separating them. CDR3 loop: CASSPSTGKSGYTF. The CDR3 DNA sequence: TGCGCCAGCAGCCCATCAACAGGGAAGTCTGGCTACACCTTC.

The rearrangement links TRBV9 to TRBJ1-1, with TRBD1 as a possible D gene (5 bases). Germline V gene lookup returns CDR1 SGDLS and CDR2 YYNGEE. V lost 0 bases, J lost 2 bases, and 14 bases lay in between. The CDR3 spans 16 residues. DNA of the CDR3: TGTGCCAGCAGCGTAGTCAACCGCAGGGTTAACACTGAAGCTTTCTTT. Its translation is CASSVVNRRVNTEAFF.

This rearrangement joins TRBV30 to TRBJ1-1, with 9 nucleotides matching TRBD1. The V segment lost 2 bases and the J segment 1 base; nucleotides outside the gene matches: 2. There are 14 residues in the CDR3. The germline V gene has CDR1 GTSNPN and CDR2 SVGIG (reference sequence). The CDR3 coding sequence is TGTGCCTGGAGTAGGGGACAGGGGAACACTGAAGCTTTCTTT. It specifies CAWSRGQGNTEAFF.

The chain employs TRBV29-1 and TRBJ2-3; 8 positions agree with TRBD2. After removal of 5 bases from V and 2 bases from J, the junction contained 6 bases not matched to a gene. Germline CDR1 and CDR2: SQVTM and ANQGSEA. The CDR3 runs to 14 residues. DNA for the CDR3: TGCAGCGTTTTGAGTAGCGGGAACACAGATACGCAGTATTTT. Protein product: CSVLSSGNTDTQYF.

The genes are TRBV5-1 and TRBJ1-1, with 8 positions matching TRBD1. There are 14 residues in the CDR3. J gave up 3 bases and V 2 bases, and 3 bases lay outside the gene matches. The germline gives CDR1 SGHRS, CDR2 YFSETQ. The CDR3 is CASSLTGGDTEAFF. The DNA of the CDR3 is TGCGCCAGCAGCTTAACAGGGGGAGACACTGAAGCTTTCTTT.

V usage is TRBV11-2 and J usage is TRBJ1-2; 7 bases align to TRBD1. The junction had 9 bases not matched to a gene; V was cut back by 5 bases and J by 6 bases. In germline, CDR1 is SGHAT, CDR2 FQNNGV. The CDR3 consists of 14 residues. CDR3 region: CASSTTRQGNGYTF. CDR3 DNA sequence: TGTGCCAGCAGCACTACGAGACAGGGTAATGGCTACACCTTC.

The chain links TRBV7-3 to TRBJ2-1, with 11 bases lining up with TRBD2. Germline V CDR1 and CDR2: SGHTA, FQGTGA. The CDR3 has 18 amino acids. J gave up 0 bases and V 5 bases, and 9 bases lay outside the gene matches. CDR3 residues: CASSPSLAGGSSYNEQFF. The CDR3, as DNA: TGTGCCAGCAGCCCTAGTTTAGCGGGAGGGAGCTCCTACAATGAGCAGTTCTTC.

The chain employs TRBV5-6 and TRBJ1-3; 9 bases line up with TRBD1. Trimming at V came to 4 bases and at J to 4 bases, leaving 6 bases not matched to a gene. From germline, CDR1 is SGHDT and CDR2 YYEEEE. This CDR3 spans 15 amino acids. The CDR3 region is CASSAGTGRGNTIYF. CDR3 sequence (DNA): TGTGCCAGCAGCGCGGGGACAGGGAGGGGAAACACCATATATTTT. The entire variable domain, with the rest obtained from reference TRBV5-6 and TRBJ1-3, is as follows: DAGVTQSPTHLIKTRGQQVTLRCSPKSGHDTVSWYQQALGQGPQFIFQYYEEEERQRGNFPDRFSGHQFPNYSSELNVNALLLGDSALYLCASSAGTGRGNTIYFGEGSWLTVV.

There are a few counts of this clone. V usage is TRBV29-1 and J usage is TRBJ1-5; a possible D gene is TRBD1 (6 bases). V shed 0 bases and J shed 5 bases, with 8 bases lying between them. Germline V gene data show CDR1 as SQVTM and CDR2 as ANQGSEA. The CDR3 totals 13 residues. CDR3 nucleotides: TGCAGCGTTGAAGAAGGGGGGGATCAGCCCCAGCATTTT. This encodes CSVEEGGDQPQHF. Full variable domain (missing parts from reference TRBV29-1 and TRBJ1-5): SAVISQKPSRDICQRGTSLTIQCQVDSQVTMMFWYRQQPGQSLTLIATANQGSEATYESGFVIDKFPISRPNLTFSTLTVSNMSPEDSSIYLCSVEEGGDQPQHFGDGTRLSIL.

This clone appeared a few times. The chain has TRBV28 and TRBJ1-1; 8 positions match TRBD1. Germline lookup yields CDR1 MDHEN and CDR2 SYDVKM. V lost 3 bases, J lost 10 bases, and 16 bases stayed unmatched. There are 16 residues in the CDR3. The CDR3 sequence is CASSFGTGVTSQGAFF. The CDR3 DNA is TGTGCCAGCAGTTTTGGGACAGGCGTTACAAGCCAGGGAGCTTTCTTT.

This clone appeared a few times. The chain combines TRBV30 with TRBJ2-7; D call uncertain. This CDR3 is built from 12 residues. Germline V CDR1 and CDR2: GTSNPN, SVGIG (reference sequence). The germline V and J ends were trimmed by 0 bases and 6 bases, with 9 bases remaining between them. The chain's CDR3 is CAWSVSGREQYF. The CDR3 bases are TGTGCCTGGAGTGTCTCAGGTCGCGAGCAGTACTTC.

The chain links TRBV29-1 to TRBJ1-1, with 10 bases fitting TRBD1. V was clipped by 4 bases and J by 0 bases; unmatched bases: 5. Germline V gene data show CDR1 as SQVTM and CDR2 as ANQGSEA. The CDR3 sequence is 15 residues long. CDR3 sequence (DNA): TGCAGCGTTGTCCGGGACAGGGGCGTGAACACTGAAGCTTTCTTT. Its protein is CSVVRDRGVNTEAFF.